The 12 T cell receptor beta chains given below trace back to one sample, sequenced in a study of blood T cell repertoires in COVID-19. Profiled with immunoSEQ multiplex PCR; TCRdb holds only in-frame clones, not every one. The sample contains around 200,000 clones, more than 75% of which appear only once. Sample: peripheral blood. The source of these receptors is a man between 60 and 70 years old who had recovered from COVID-19.

The rearrangement joins TRBV18 to TRBJ2-3, with a weak D call TRBD2 (6 bases). This CDR3 has 16 residues. The germline V and J ends were trimmed by 3 bases and 6 bases, with 19 bases remaining between them. Germline CDR1 and CDR2: KGHSH and LQKENI. The CDR3 nucleotides read TGTGCCAGCTCACCCGAACTGGCGGGGCCTTCGGATACGCAGTATTTT. Translating gives CASSPELAGPSDTQYF.

J is TRBJ2-3 and V is TRBV24-1; 8 nucleotides match TRBD1. The V segment lost 3 bases and the J segment 4 bases; nucleotides outside the gene matches: 5. The CDR3 spans 15 residues. Germline assignment: CDR1 KGHDR and CDR2 SFDVKD. The CDR3 spells CATSDTGGASDTQYF. The DNA for the CDR3 is TGTGCCACCAGTGATACAGGGGGAGCGTCAGATACGCAGTATTTT.

CDR3 sequence: CASGQGVGPGELFF. The CDR3, as DNA: TGTGCCAGTGGACAGGGGGTCGGTCCCGGGGAGCTGTTTTTT. The rearrangement links TRBV19 to TRBJ2-2, with 10 bases aligning to TRBD1. The CDR3 extends over 14 amino acids. Looked up from germline, CDR1 is LNHDA and CDR2 is SQIVND (reference sequence). V lost 8 bases and J lost 6; bases outside the gene matches: 6.

The chain links TRBV2 to TRBJ2-3; D is unresolved. Germline values: CDR1 SNHLY, CDR2 FYNNEI. This CDR3 is built from 13 residues. Between the trimmed V and J ends, which lost 0 bases and 11 bases, there was a span of 12 bases. Written as DNA, the CDR3 is TGTGCCAGCAGTGAAGCGGCGCAGGTCAGGCAGTATTTT. This codes for CASSEAAQVRQYF.

The chain carries TRBV5-1 and TRBJ1-4, with D possibly being TRBD1 (6 bases). Germline-derived CDR1 and CDR2 are SGHRS and YFSETQ. V was clipped by 0 bases and J by 5 bases, with 11 bases between them. The CDR3 covers 15 residues. DNA of the CDR3: TGCGCCAGCAGCTTGGGTAGCGGGGGCAATGAAAAACTGTTTTTT. This gives the protein CASSLGSGGNEKLFF.

The V and J genes are TRBV10-3 and TRBJ1-2; TRBD1 agrees at 8 bases. Germline CDR1 is ENHRY and CDR2 is SYGVKD. CDR3 length equals 15 residues. V lost 4 bases, J lost 4 bases, and 8 bases stayed unmatched. In nucleotides, the CDR3 is TGTGCCATCAGTGCGAACGCAGGGGGCGGCTATGGCTACACCTTC. Its translation: CAISANAGGGYGYTF.

J is TRBJ2-5 and V is TRBV3-1 (or the pseudogene TRBV3-2); 8 nucleotides line up with TRBD2. Germline assignment: CDR1 LGHDT and CDR2 YNNKEL (reference sequence). V was clipped by 8 bases and J by 1 base; unmatched bases: 6. The length of the CDR3 is 14 residues. CDR3 sequence: CASSREGVQETQYF. As DNA, the CDR3 is TGTGCCAGCTCCCGGGAGGGAGTCCAAGAGACCCAGTACTTC.

This clone has a single count. In DNA form, the CDR3 reads TGTGCCAGTAGATCCGACAGGGTTTATCAGCCCCAGCATTTT. Its protein is CASRSDRVYQPQHF. The chain employs TRBV19 and TRBJ1-5; TRBD1 agrees at 7 bases. The CDR3 contains 14 residues. CDR1 LNHDA and CDR2 SQIVND come from the germline V gene (reference sequence). Germline trimming cut 6 bases from V and 5 bases from J; bases unmatched to any gene: 7.

About this clone itself: Other DNA sequences of this sample code for an identical CDR3. J is TRBJ2-1 and V is TRBV7-8; 7 nucleotides line up with TRBD2. The V and J ends lost 1 base and 0 bases, in that order; junction bases with no gene match: 6. The CDR3 has 17 residues. Germline CDR1 is SGHVS and CDR2 is FQNEAQ. CDR3 amino acids: CASSLGGGGSSYNEQFF. The CDR3 bases are TGTGCCAGCAGCTTAGGGGGCGGCGGGAGCTCCTACAATGAGCAGTTCTTC. Supplemented by reference TRBV7-8 and TRBJ2-1, the full variable domain reads GAGVSQSPRYKVAKRGQDVALRCDPISGHVSLFWYQQALGQGPEFLTYFQNEAQLDKSGLPSDRFFAERPEGSVSTLKIQRTQQEDSAVYLCASSLGGGGSSYNEQFFGPGTRLTVL.

This rearrangement joins TRBV6-4 to TRBJ1-1; tentative D call: TRBD1 (5 bases). Deletions cut 6 bases from V and 4 bases from J, with 15 bases between. From germline, CDR1 is MRHNA and CDR2 SNTAGT. CDR3 length: 14 amino acids. The CDR3 DNA reads as TGTGCCAGCAGATTCACCAGGGAGGCCACTGAAGCTTTCTTT. It specifies CASRFTREATEAFF.

The rearrangement uses TRBV19 and TRBJ1-5; tentatively, D is TRBD1 (5 bases). This CDR3 is 15 amino acids long. The V gene's germline CDR1 is LNHDA and CDR2 SQIVND (reference sequence). V was shortened by 11 bases and J by 1 base, with 18 bases between the two germline ends. CDR3 bases: TGTGCCTCCAACTGGCGGGGACTGAGCAATCAGCCCCAGCATTTT. Translated, it gives CASNWRGLSNQPQHF.

The gene calls are TRBV2 and TRBJ2-7, with 8 bases aligning to TRBD1. V lost 5 bases and J lost 2; bases outside the gene matches: 8. The CDR3 is made up of 15 amino acids. From germline, CDR1 is SNHLY and CDR2 FYNNEI. DNA of the CDR3: TGTGCCAGCAGTCGACAGGGGATCCCCACCTACGAGCAGTACTTC. It translates to CASSRQGIPTYEQYF. Full variable domain (rest looked up from reference TRBV2 and TRBJ2-7): EPEVTQTPSHQVTQMGQEVILRCVPISNHLYFYWYRQILGQKVEFLVSFYNNEISEKSEIFDDQFSVERPDGSNFTLKIRSTKLEDSAMYFCASSRQGIPTYEQYFGPGTRLTVT.